This TCR beta chain stems from a study of T cell responses to AZD1222 COVID-19 vaccine. The protocol was immunoSEQ multiplex PCR, while the TCRdb copy is restricted to in-frame clones and leaves out a portion. The repertoire holds about 150,000 clones, with 91% as singletons. With 2 bases removed from V and 4 bases from J, the gap between germline ends came to 9 bases. This CDR3 is 13 amino acids long. Germline lookup yields CDR1 SGHRS and CDR2 YFSETQ. With respect to this clone: Its target is not known.

Findings and limits, study-wide: Reports indicate that nearly half of spike-specific TCRs are directed at unmutated variant regions.

The specimen was peripheral blood, collected on day 0 of AZD1222 vaccination. This chain joins TRBV5-1 and TRBJ1-1, with D possibly TRBD1 on 5 matching bases. This TCR was sampled from an adult in good health. The CDR3 loop reads CASSFYRPTEAFF. In nucleotides, the CDR3 is TGCGCCAGCAGCTTTTACAGGCCCACTGAAGCTTTCTTT.